This T cell receptor (beta chain) was recovered during a study of T cell responses to AZD1222 COVID-19 vaccine. Measured with immunoSEQ multiplex PCR; TCRdb has only the in-frame clones, and not every one. The sample lists around 170,000 clones, 92% seen once, with approximately 1.9% in the top ten. Second doses were pooled across both intervals (about 4 or about 12 weeks). Study results and caveats: Dominant CD4 TCR responses targeted spike regions 160-218 and 743-854. Clonal diversity may have been underestimated, and the donors were mostly white British, with more females than males. Sampling captured repertoires only after the peak T cell response.

A word on this clone: The antigen is undetermined.

This TCR was recovered from an adult who received the AZD1222 COVID-19 vaccine. The source material was peripheral blood, sampled 28 days after the second AZD1222 dose.

CDR3 DNA sequence: TGTGCCAGCAAGACCAGCTCTGGAAACACCATATATTTT. This codes for CASKTSSGNTIYF. The chain combines TRBV28 with TRBJ1-3, with unresolved D. The V end was cut by 7 bases, the J end by 0 bases, with 7 bases between. Looked up from germline, CDR1 is MDHEN and CDR2 is SYDVKM. The CDR3 is 13 residues long.